The rows below give T cell receptor beta chains drawn from one sample of a study of T cell responses to AZD1222 COVID-19 vaccine. TCRdb's table, derived via immunoSEQ multiplex PCR, lists solely in-frame clones and lacks some. This sample has tens of thousands of clones; about 92% occur once, and the top ten carry 2.2%. The material was peripheral blood, obtained on day 0 of AZD1222 vaccination. The receptors here all came from an adult in good health. The CDR3 runs from the conserved cysteine through the conserved F or W. Each record gives: CDR3 DNA, CDR3 protein, V gene, clone size, J gene, D gene. A D gene is named only where the DNA matches it firmly. Expanded clones get a size class; other rows say once, few or many, or leave the size out.

TGTGCCAGCAGCTTAGGACCCCAGGGGCGTATGTCCTACGAGCAGTACTTC CASSLGPQGRMSYEQYF TRBV7-2 once TRBJ2-7 .
TGCGCCAGCAGCCAAGATTACAGGGACGGGGAGCAGTTCTTC CASSQDYRDGEQFF TRBV4-3 . TRBJ2-1 .
TGTGCCAGCAGCCCTGAACCACCCTATGGCTACACCTTC CASSPEPPYGYTF TRBV5-6 . TRBJ1-2 .
TGTGCCAGTAGCACCTCCGCTAGCGGCACTAACTCCTACGAGCAGTACTTC CASSTSASGTNSYEQYF TRBV19 . TRBJ2-7 TRBD2
TGTGCCAGCAGACCCGGACAGGGGATAAGCACTGAAGCTTTCTTT CASRPGQGISTEAFF TRBV7-9 . TRBJ1-1 TRBD1
TGTGCCAGCACCCCGGGGGAATACAATGAGCAGTTCTTC CASTPGEYNEQFF TRBV7-2 . TRBJ2-1 .
TGTGCCAGCAGCCAACAGGGGATTCCCTCCTACGAGCAGTACTTC CASSQQGIPSYEQYF TRBV6-5 . TRBJ2-7 TRBD1
TGTGCCAGCAGTCTGCGAAGGAACACTGAAGCTTTCTTT CASSLRRNTEAFF TRBV11-2 once TRBJ1-1 .
TGTGCCAGCAGCCAGAGACTAGCGGGGAACACCGGGGAGCTGTTTTTT CASSQRLAGNTGELFF TRBV4-2 . TRBJ2-2 TRBD2
TGTGCCAGCAGAGAACAGGGAAATAGCAATCAGCCCCAGCATTTT CASREQGNSNQPQHF TRBV2 . TRBJ1-5 .
TGTGCCAGCAGCTTAGGTCTAGCGGATTGGGGAGAGACCCAGTACTTC CASSLGLADWGETQYF TRBV11-2 . TRBJ2-5 TRBD2
TGTGCCAGCGGGAGTAGCGGGATCCAAGAGACCCAGTACTTC CASGSSGIQETQYF TRBV6-5 . TRBJ2-5 TRBD2
TGCGCCAGCAGCAGGGACAGGGAATACGGCTACACCTTC CASSRDREYGYTF TRBV5-1 . TRBJ1-2 TRBD1
TGTGCCAGCAGCCAGGACAGTAGCACAGATACGCAGTATTTT CASSQDSSTDTQYF TRBV3-1/TRBV3-2 . TRBJ2-3 .
TGTGCCTGGAGTGGGGGACAGTATAATTCACCCCTCCACTTT CAWSGGQYNSPLHF TRBV30 . TRBJ1-6 TRBD1
TGTGCCAGCAGCCCCGGGACAGGGGGCGGTTCACCCCTCCACTTT CASSPGTGGGSPLHF TRBV28 . TRBJ1-6 TRBD1
TGTGCCAGCAGAACAGGCCCGAGCTCTGGAAACACCATATATTTT CASRTGPSSGNTIYF TRBV7-9 . TRBJ1-3 .
TGTGCCAGCAGTGTGGGAGGGGATGGGATAGGGGAGCAGTTCTTC CASSVGGDGIGEQFF TRBV2 . TRBJ2-1 TRBD2
TGTGCCAGCAGCGCGCCTTTGAACACTGAAGCTTTCTTT CASSAPLNTEAFF TRBV2 . TRBJ1-1 .
TGTGCCTGGGCAACAGGTTTGGGGGGTCAGCCCCAGCATTTT CAWATGLGGQPQHF TRBV30 . TRBJ1-5 .
TGTGCCAGCTCACCTTCCCCGGGACAGAATTCACCCCTCCACTTT CASSPSPGQNSPLHF TRBV18 . TRBJ1-6 TRBD1
TGTGCCAGCAGCCCACAGGGTTCGTCCACTGAAGCTTTCTTT CASSPQGSSTEAFF TRBV7-2 . TRBJ1-1 .
TGTGCCAGCAGCCAAGGGACTAGCGGGAGGGATGAGCAGTTCTTC CASSQGTSGRDEQFF TRBV4-2 few TRBJ2-1 TRBD2